The rows below give T cell receptor beta chains drawn from one sample of a study of blood T cell repertoires in COVID-19. Repertoires were generated with immunoSEQ multiplex PCR, while TCRdb's copy carries only in-frame clones and drops some. Of 200,000 to 250,000 clones in the sample, around 81% are singletons; the top ten hold 10% to 15%. Sample: peripheral blood. Receptors originate from a human donor in a cohort sampled during active COVID-19. The CDR3 runs from the conserved cysteine through the conserved F or W. Fields, in order: CDR3 DNA, CDR3 protein, V gene, clone size, D gene, J gene. D genes are given only for firm matches. Clone size, where shown, is once, few, many, or a class for clones that have expanded.

DNA: TGTGCCAGCAGTTACGCGGGGCCCCTCTACGAGCAGTACTTC
CDR3: CASSYAGPLYEQYF
V: TRBV6-2/TRBV6-3
size: once
D: .
J: TRBJ2-7

DNA: TGTGCCAGCAGCGCGCCAATTACAGGATATTATGGCTACACCTTC
CDR3: CASSAPITGYYGYTF
V: TRBV9
size: .
D: .
J: TRBJ1-2

DNA: TGTGCCAGCAGGAGGCGGCGAGCGGAGGGCACCGGGGAGCTGTTTTTT
CDR3: CASRRRRAEGTGELFF
V: TRBV19
size: .
D: .
J: TRBJ2-2

DNA: TGCAGCGTTGGCGCGAACACTGAAGCTTTCTTT
CDR3: CSVGANTEAFF
V: TRBV29-1
size: .
D: .
J: TRBJ1-1

DNA: TGCGCCAGCAGACTCTACCTGGGAGCAGATACGCAGTATTTT
CDR3: CASRLYLGADTQYF
V: TRBV10-2
size: few
D: .
J: TRBJ2-3

DNA: TGTGCCAGCAGTCCCTCGGCGGGAGGAAATAAAAATGAGCAGTTCTTC
CDR3: CASSPSAGGNKNEQFF
V: TRBV11-1
size: .
D: TRBD2
J: TRBJ2-1

DNA: TGTGCCAGCAGCTTTCAGACAGGGTCGGAGACCCAGTACTTC
CDR3: CASSFQTGSETQYF
V: TRBV7-2
size: .
D: TRBD1
J: TRBJ2-5

DNA: TGTGCCAGCAGTTTAAACGAGATTGAAAAACTGTTTTTT
CDR3: CASSLNEIEKLFF
V: TRBV12-3/TRBV12-4
size: .
D: .
J: TRBJ1-4

DNA: TGTGCCAGCAGCTTGGGTCAGGGGGATTTTACCGGGGAGCTGTTTTTT
CDR3: CASSLGQGDFTGELFF
V: TRBV5-5
size: .
D: TRBD1
J: TRBJ2-2

DNA: TGTGCCAGCAGCTTGTGGGACAGGGGCACCGGGGAGCTGTTTTTT
CDR3: CASSLWDRGTGELFF
V: TRBV5-6
size: .
D: TRBD1
J: TRBJ2-2

DNA: TGTGCCAGCAAGTGGGACAGGGCAGATACGCAGTATTTT
CDR3: CASKWDRADTQYF
V: TRBV2
size: .
D: TRBD1
J: TRBJ2-3

DNA: TGTGCCAGCTCACCCTCGAACAGGGCACCCACCATATATTTT
CDR3: CASSPSNRAPTIYF
V: TRBV18
size: .
D: .
J: TRBJ1-3

DNA: TGTGCCAGCAGTTTATATCCCGATAGTAACTATGGCTACACCTTC
CDR3: CASSLYPDSNYGYTF
V: TRBV27
size: .
D: .
J: TRBJ1-2

DNA: TGTGCCACCTTCTTAAGAAACACCATATATTTT
CDR3: CATFLRNTIYF
V: TRBV14
size: .
D: .
J: TRBJ1-3

DNA: TGTGCCAGCAGTCGAGGCACCGGGGAGCTGTTTTTT
CDR3: CASSRGTGELFF
V: TRBV6-2/TRBV6-3
size: once
D: .
J: TRBJ2-2